The present entry profiles one TCR beta chain with its context. Its antigen is unknown. The data stem from a study of T cell responses to AZD1222 COVID-19 vaccine. Study-wide findings and caveats: In a largely white British group with more females than males, clonal diversity was possibly underestimated. Distributed over spike, vaccine-associated CD4 TCRs predominated at 160-218 and 743-854. Once two AZD1222 doses were given, Spike-specific TCR breadth and depth went up.

Germline CDR1 SNHLY, CDR2 FYNNEI. The germline V and J ends were trimmed by 8 bases and 9 bases, with 9 bases remaining between them. This CDR3 comprises 10 residues. Samples with a second dose at about 4 or about 12 weeks were pooled together. Only in-frame clones appear in the TCRdb table, and some are missing; sequencing was by immunoSEQ multiplex PCR. The sample lists about 150,000 clones, 80% to 95% seen once, with less than 3.5% in the top ten. This sequence originates from an adult who received the AZD1222 COVID-19 vaccine. This sequence joins TRBV2 and TRBJ2-3; D unresolved. Sample: peripheral blood, taken 28 days after the second AZD1222 dose. The CDR3 reads CASLMETQYF. The CDR3 DNA follows: TGTGCCAGCCTGATGGAAACGCAGTATTTT.